The 19 T cell receptor beta chains listed next were all sequenced from one sample in a study of blood T cells in healthy people across ages. Primed by a sample-barcoded 5' primer and a J-beta primer mix, a second PCR proceeded for 7 to 11 cycles. TCRdb fed the 5' RACE reads into MiXCR, producing one record per CDR3 protein. Of roughly 1,500,000 distinct CDR3 sequences detected, around two fifths appear once; the ten largest clones hold less than 8%. Sequencing input: blood. Every receptor here comes from a young woman in good health.

The chain has TRBV20-1 and TRBJ1-4, with 9 bases lining up with TRBD1. CDR1 is DFQATT and CDR2 is SNEGSKA in the germline V gene (reference sequence). The CDR3 is 15 residues long. The V segment lost 0 bases and the J segment 11 bases; nucleotides outside the gene matches: 10. The CDR3 nucleotides read TGCAGTGCTAGAGAGGGGACAGGGACCCTGAGGAAACTGTTTTTT. Translation gives CSAREGTGTLRKLFF.

As regards this clonotype: A much larger clone lies one base from this, so it may be a read error. The J gene is TRBJ2-7, the V gene TRBV4-1; possibly TRBD1 or TRBD2 for D (5 bases each). Germline V gene lookup returns CDR1 MGHRA and CDR2 YSYEKL. V lost 0 bases and J lost 2, with 20 bases in between. The CDR3 has 18 amino acids. The CDR3 sequence: CASSQETNKGEGPYEQYF. CDR3 in DNA: TGCGCCAGCAGCCAAGAGACCAACAAAGGTGAGGGGCCCTACGAGCAGTACTTC.

The genes are TRBV5-1 and TRBJ2-7; 7 bases fit TRBD1. Germline values: CDR1 SGHRS, CDR2 YFSETQ. Trimming removed 6 bases from V and 4 bases from J; junction bases left unmatched: 7. The CDR3 is 13 amino acids. The CDR3 nucleotides are TGCGCCAGCACCGGGACAGCACCTTACGAGCAGTACTTC. Residues: CASTGTAPYEQYF.

There are a few counts of this clonotype. The rearrangement links TRBV12-3 or TRBV12-4 to TRBJ2-7; 9 nucleotides match TRBD1. The CDR3 runs to 14 residues. The ends lost 3 bases at V and 7 bases at J; junction bases unmatched: 7. CDR3 coding DNA: TGTGCCAGCAGTTTCCGGGACAGGGTTGGAGAGCAGTACTTC. Its protein is CASSFRDRVGEQYF.

Worth noting for this clonotype: A much larger clone sits a single nucleotide away, making a read error possible. J is TRBJ2-5 and V is TRBV3-1; D is uncertain. The CDR3 spans 14 residues. Germline V CDR1 and CDR2: LGHDT, YNNKEL (reference sequence). Trimming shortened V by 4 bases and J by 11 bases, and 20 bases separated the two germline ends. The DNA of the CDR3 is TGTGCCAGCAGCCGGTTAGGGTCGTCCTACGGGCAGTACTTC. Amino acid sequence: CASSRLGSSYGQYF.

The table lists this clonotype with a few counts. This CDR3 reads CASSFRQGYYNEQFF. Written as DNA, the CDR3 is TGTGCCAGCAGCTTCCGACAGGGGTACTACAATGAGCAGTTCTTC. The chain employs TRBV7-2 and TRBJ2-1; 8 bases agree with TRBD1. The CDR3 covers 15 residues. Germline CDR1 and CDR2: SGHTA and FQGNSA. V gave up 3 bases and J gave up 3 bases; unmatched junction bases: 4.

This clonotype was seen more than once but under ten times. The V gene is TRBV28, the J gene TRBJ2-7, with D perhaps TRBD1 (5 bases). The V gene's germline CDR1 is MDHEN and CDR2 SYDVKM. The germline V and J ends were trimmed by 4 bases and 0 bases, with 16 bases remaining between them. This CDR3 is built from 16 residues. CDR3 bases: TGTGCCAGCAGTTCCCCAGGGCGGTTGAGCTCCTACGAGCAGTACTTC. It yields the protein CASSSPGRLSSYEQYF.

The chain joins TRBV2 to TRBJ2-7, with 8 positions matching TRBD1. Germline loops: CDR1 SNHLY, CDR2 FYNNEI. V lost 3 bases and J lost 5; bases outside the gene matches: 9. The CDR3 spans 15 residues. The CDR3 DNA reads as TGTGCCAGCAGTGAGGGACCTGTCAGGGGGCACGAGCAGTACTTC. It is translated as CASSEGPVRGHEQYF.

This clonotype was counted between two and nine times. The chain joins TRBV10-3 to TRBJ2-1; 7 bases align to TRBD2. Germline CDR1 and CDR2: ENHRY and SYGVKD. J was trimmed by 7 bases and V by 0 bases; bases with no gene match: 6. This CDR3 contains 15 residues. CDR3: CAISESSAGANEQFF. The CDR3 DNA is TGTGCCATCAGTGAGTCGTCCGCGGGAGCAAATGAGCAGTTCTTC.

This clonotype was detected a few times. J is TRBJ2-1 and V is TRBV6-1; the match to TRBD2 covers 7 bases. V shed 9 bases, J shed 2 bases, and the junction held 7 bases outside the gene matches. The CDR3 is made up of 14 amino acids. Germline V gives CDR1 MNHNS, CDR2 SASEGT. CDR3 protein: CASGRVGAYNEQFF. The DNA of the CDR3 is TGTGCCAGTGGGAGGGTGGGGGCCTACAATGAGCAGTTCTTC.

In this sample, this clonotype turned up a few times. The J gene is TRBJ1-5, the V gene TRBV20-1; D ambiguous. CDR3 length: 14 amino acids. Per germline, CDR1 DFQATT and CDR2 SNEGSKA (reference sequence). V lost 0 bases and J 3 bases, leaving 9 bases between the germline ends. Here the CDR3 reads CSARDLGNNQPQHF. The CDR3 region has the DNA TGCAGTGCTAGAGATTTAGGGAACAATCAGCCCCAGCATTTT.

The genes are TRBV6-2 or TRBV6-3 and TRBJ1-5, with D uncertain. Looked up from germline, CDR1 is MNHEY and CDR2 is SVGEGT. This CDR3 is 17 amino acids long. Trimming took off 3 bases at V and 0 bases at J, with 15 bases between the two ends. In DNA form, the CDR3 reads TGTGCCAGCAGTTATTTGCCAGCCGATTATAGCAATCAGCCCCAGCATTTT. Translated: CASSYLPADYSNQPQHF.

The chain employs TRBV20-1 and TRBJ2-7, with D perhaps TRBD2 (6 bases). The CDR3 is made up of 15 amino acids. Germline V gene data show CDR1 as DFQATT and CDR2 as SNEGSKA (reference sequence). V was trimmed by 6 bases and J by 0 bases, leaving 18 bases between them. The CDR3 is CSANARDSLSYEQYF. In DNA, the CDR3 is TGCAGTGCCAATGCCCGGGACTCACTCTCCTACGAGCAGTACTTC.

This chain connects TRBV4-1 to TRBJ2-1, with 8 bases that match TRBD2. The ends lost 5 bases at V and 0 bases at J; junction bases unmatched: 3. The CDR3 extends over 15 amino acids. Germline CDR1 and CDR2: MGHRA and YSYEKL. This CDR3 reads CASSNSGASYNEQFF. The CDR3 DNA reads as TGCGCCAGCAGCAATAGCGGGGCCTCCTACAATGAGCAGTTCTTC.

The chain joins TRBV20-1 to TRBJ1-2; maybe TRBD1 (5 bases). CDR1 is DFQATT, CDR2 SNEGSKA, per germline (reference sequence). The CDR3 contains 11 residues. Trimming stripped 3 bases from V and 8 bases from J, with 10 bases between. Here the CDR3 reads CSARAGGGYTF. The CDR3 DNA sequence: TGCAGTGCTAGGGCGGGGGGAGGCTACACCTTC.

The rearrangement joins TRBV6-5 to TRBJ2-1, with 7 bases that match TRBD2. The CDR3 runs to 16 residues. CDR1 MNHEY and CDR2 SVGAGI come from the germline V gene. V was pared by 6 bases and J by 1 base, with 9 bases of the junction left unmatched. This chain's CDR3 is CASRLTGSGSYNEQFF. The DNA of the CDR3 is TGTGCCAGCAGACTAACGGGTAGCGGGTCCTACAATGAGCAGTTCTTC.

V usage is TRBV20-1 and J usage is TRBJ2-5; 7 bases agree with TRBD2. Germline trimming cut 0 bases from V and 11 bases from J; bases unmatched to any gene: 15. Per germline, CDR1 DFQATT and CDR2 SNEGSKA (reference sequence). This CDR3 comprises 15 residues. The CDR3 loop reads CSARDEGPKAGVQYF. CDR3 bases: TGCAGTGCTAGAGATGAGGGCCCCAAGGCGGGGGTGCAGTACTTC.

This clonotype was seen only a few times. The rearrangement uses TRBV3-1 and TRBJ2-5; 7 bases match TRBD2. V gave up 4 bases and J gave up 1 base; unmatched junction bases: 12. The CDR3 runs to 17 residues. Germline CDR1 is LGHDT and CDR2 is YNNKEL (reference sequence). CDR3 in amino acids: CASSRLFGGGLQETQYF. The CDR3 DNA follows: TGTGCCAGCAGCCGGCTCTTCGGGGGAGGGCTCCAAGAGACCCAGTACTTC.

This clonotype was seen once. This chain joins TRBV9 and TRBJ2-1, with D possibly being TRBD1 or TRBD2 (5 bases each). This CDR3 spans 16 amino acids. The germline gives CDR1 SGDLS, CDR2 YYNGEE. The ends were cut back, 3 bases at V and 1 base at J, with 14 bases in the middle. The CDR3 region has the DNA TGTGCCAGCAGCGGAGCGGATTGGGGGTCCTACAATGAGCAGTTCTTC. As protein: CASSGADWGSYNEQFF.